This T cell receptor (beta chain) was observed in a study of cytomegalovirus exposure and HLA in healthy donors. Study background: The roughly 120 million unique TCR beta sequences, from 150 million to 200 million T cells, were found by an earlier analysis. Of around 410 genotyped donors, more than 65% grouped in the Caucasian-associated ancestry cluster. Overall study findings and caveats: TRBV6-2, TRBV6-3 and other indistinguishable V segments were excluded. The study flagged some 170 TCR beta chains as cytomegalovirus-associated.

Trimming removed 1 base from V and 1 base from J; junction bases left unmatched: 7. The CDR3 covers 17 residues. Germline V gene data show CDR1 as MGHRA and CDR2 as YSYEKL. Comment on this clone: Its antigen remains unidentified.

Primers: 60 Vbeta forward and 13 Jbeta reverse. The data were produced by immunoSEQ multiplex PCR, yet TCRdb's version contains in-frame clones alone and is incomplete. The sample lists 210,000 or so clones; about 80% were seen once. The sample was PBMCs. The sequence was obtained from a woman aged 55-70 years in good health and CMV-seropositive. The rearrangement uses TRBV4-1 and TRBJ2-3; 8 nucleotides agree with TRBD2. The CDR3 region has the DNA TGCGCCAGCAGCCAAGTTACGGGAGCGGGAGGCACAGATACGCAGTATTTT. This sequence encodes CASSQVTGAGGTDTQYF.